Below are 26 T cell receptor beta chains sequenced from a single sample in a study of T-cell memory formation after mild COVID-19. Using its own MiXCR run on the 5' RACE reads, TCRdb lists one record per CDR3 protein. Of 470,000 or so distinct CDR3 sequences detected, about 19% appear once; the ten largest clones hold 8.4%. The sequencing sample was made of PBMCs or a T cell subset sorted from them (not recorded which). Receptors originate from an adult woman who had mild COVID-19 (a few samples of this study predate the infection). Cell type and time point are not known.

This clonotype showed up just a few times. The chain combines TRBV7-2 with TRBJ2-7; 8 bases map to TRBD2. After removal of 1 base from V and 2 bases from J, the junction contained 7 bases not matched to a gene. This CDR3 is built from 16 residues. Germline CDR1 is SGHTA and CDR2 is FQGNSA. CDR3 DNA: TGTGCCAGCAGCTTAGAGGCGGGAGGCGTAACCTACGAGCAGTACTTC. As protein: CASSLEAGGVTYEQYF.

The table lists this clonotype with a few counts. The V call is TRBV2, the J call TRBJ1-1; tentative D call: TRBD1 (5 bases). This CDR3 has 15 residues. Deletions cut 6 bases from V and 5 bases from J, with 19 bases between. Germline V CDR1 and CDR2: SNHLY, FYNNEI. CDR3 nucleotides: TGTGCCAGCAGCCCCCCCGGGGCCGAGGGAACTGAAGCTTTCTTT. Translating it yields CASSPPGAEGTEAFF.

V gene TRBV28 combines with J gene TRBJ2-7; maybe TRBD1 (6 bases). The V gene's germline CDR1 is MDHEN and CDR2 SYDVKM. Trimming pared 4 bases from V and 3 bases from J, leaving 16 bases between. The CDR3 covers 15 residues. The CDR3 nucleotides are TGTGCCAGCAGTTCTCGACAGGATCCTTACTACGAGCAGTACTTC. Translated: CASSSRQDPYYEQYF.

This clonotype was recorded a few times. The V call is TRBV12-3 or TRBV12-4, the J call TRBJ2-3, with 15 bases aligning to TRBD2. V gave up 4 bases and J gave up 2 bases; unmatched junction bases: 10. CDR3 length: 19 amino acids. The CDR3 sequence: CASSSLGTSGGPPTDTQYF. As DNA, the CDR3 is TGTGCCAGCAGTTCCCTAGGGACTAGCGGGGGGCCCCCCACAGATACGCAGTATTTT.

This clonotype was observed at least ten times. This chain uses TRBV5-1 with TRBJ2-3; D gene uncertain. Germline lookup yields CDR1 SGHRS and CDR2 YFSETQ. The V end lost 2 bases, the J end lost 2 bases, and 9 bases lay between the germline ends. The CDR3 is made up of 14 amino acids. The CDR3 spells CASSFGRYTDTQYF. The CDR3 nucleotides are TGCGCCAGCAGCTTTGGAAGGTACACAGATACGCAGTATTTT.

The chain combines TRBV19 with TRBJ1-1; possible D gene TRBD1, 6 bases. Deletions cut 7 bases from V and 10 bases from J, with 22 bases between. The CDR3 is 14 residues long. Germline CDR1 and CDR2: LNHDA and SQIVND (reference sequence). The CDR3 protein is CASTAYGGLSGAFF. CDR3 nucleotides: TGTGCCAGTACCGCCTACGGGGGCCTCAGTGGAGCTTTCTTT.

The chain carries TRBV18 and TRBJ2-1; D unclear. Deletions cut 6 bases from V and 7 bases from J, with 10 bases between. The CDR3 has 12 amino acids. The germline gives CDR1 KGHSH, CDR2 LQKENI. CDR3 protein: CASSPNINEQFF. The DNA of the CDR3 is TGTGCCAGCTCCCCAAACATAAATGAGCAGTTCTTC.

The table lists this clonotype with a few counts. One end of the junction is discordant with germline, which a read error may explain. The V call is TRBV3-1, the J call TRBJ2-7; 7 positions match TRBD2. This CDR3 contains 15 residues. CDR1 is LGHDT and CDR2 is YNNKEL in the germline V gene (reference sequence). The CDR3 loop reads CARSQDRLAFYEQYF. Here the CDR3 DNA reads TGTGCCAGGAGCCAAGATCGACTAGCCTTCTACGAGCAGTACTTC.

The rearrangement links TRBV24-1 to TRBJ1-1, with D unresolved. There are 11 residues in the CDR3. The germline gives CDR1 KGHDR, CDR2 SFDVKD. Between the trimmed V and J ends, which lost 2 bases and 12 bases, there was a span of 9 bases. Written as DNA, the CDR3 is TGTGCCACCAGTGATTCCTCAACAACTTTCTTT. Translation: CATSDSSTTFF.

This clonotype was seen many times. The V call is TRBV7-2, the J call TRBJ1-1, with TRBD1 identical over 7 bases. V lost 6 bases to trimming and J lost 9 bases; unmatched junction nucleotides: 4. CDR3 size: 11 residues. Germline V gene sequence: CDR1 SGHTA, CDR2 FQGNSA. The CDR3 sequence is CASRKDRQAFF. The DNA of the CDR3 is TGTGCCAGCAGGAAGGACAGGCAAGCTTTCTTT.

The chain recombines TRBV7-9 with TRBJ1-2; 10 bases are shared with TRBD1. V lost 1 base and J lost 7; bases outside the gene matches: 3. The CDR3 loop spans 14 amino acids. Germline V CDR1 and CDR2: SEHNR, FQNEAQ (reference sequence). The CDR3 DNA sequence: TGTGCCAGCAGCTTAGTAGGGACAGGGGCTGGCTACACCTTC. It yields the protein CASSLVGTGAGYTF.

This clonotype showed up just a few times. The chain uses TRBV7-9 and TRBJ1-2; D is uncertain. With 2 bases removed from V and 0 bases from J, the gap between germline ends came to 16 bases. The CDR3 is 17 residues long. The germline CDR1 and CDR2 sequences are SEHNR and FQNEAQ (reference sequence). The CDR3 DNA reads as TGTGCCAGCAGCTTACCCCAACCGGGGTTAGCTAACTATGGCTACACCTTC. Its translation is CASSLPQPGLANYGYTF.

The rearrangement joins TRBV3-1 to TRBJ2-1, with 7 bases aligning to TRBD1. Germline CDR1 and CDR2: LGHDT and YNNKEL (reference sequence). The CDR3 consists of 19 residues. The V gene end was trimmed by 4 bases and the J gene end by 3 bases; junction bases not matched to a gene: 18. CDR3 nucleotide sequence: TGTGCCAGCAGCCTAATAACCGGGACAGACTTCCCTTTCTACAATGAGCAGTTCTTC. This encodes CASSLITGTDFPFYNEQFF.

This clonotype was observed once. The V and J genes are TRBV7-2 and TRBJ2-3; D uncertain. V was cut by 2 bases and J by 0 bases, with 9 bases left in between. The germline CDR1 and CDR2 sequences are SGHTA and FQGNSA. CDR3 length: 15 residues. In DNA, the CDR3 is TGTGCCAGCAGCTTAAGGGCAGTTAGCACAGATACGCAGTATTTT. Translation gives CASSLRAVSTDTQYF.

This clonotype has just one count. The chain links TRBV30 to TRBJ1-4; D not certain. CDR3 length equals 12 residues. CDR1 and CDR2 from the germline V gene are GTSNPN and SVGIG (reference sequence). The ends were cut back, 5 bases at V and 8 bases at J, with 12 bases in the middle. The CDR3 loop is CAWSVVDEKLFF. In DNA, the CDR3 is TGTGCCTGGTCCGTAGTGGACGAAAAACTGTTTTTT.

In its sample, this clonotype was seen many times. The CDR3 DNA reads TGTGCCAGCAGGGCGGGACTAGCGGGGGGTAGCACAGATACGCAGTATTTT. Translation: CASRAGLAGGSTDTQYF. The chain combines TRBV12-3 or TRBV12-4 with TRBJ2-3, with TRBD2 matching 15 bases. The V and J ends lost 6 bases and 0 bases, in that order; junction bases with no gene match: 4. The CDR3 loop spans 17 amino acids.

This clonotype was found a few times. The rearrangement links TRBV7-8 to TRBJ1-1, with D perhaps matching TRBD1 (5 bases). The length of the CDR3 is 16 residues. V gave up 1 base and J gave up 0 bases, with 12 bases separating them. Germline V CDR1 and CDR2: SGHVS, FQNEAQ. The CDR3 region has the DNA TGTGCCAGCAGCTTAGGTAGGGGCCACATGAACACTGAAGCTTTCTTT. This sequence encodes CASSLGRGHMNTEAFF.

The J gene is TRBJ2-5, the V gene TRBV11-3, with 9 bases matching TRBD2. The CDR3 spans 16 residues. V lost 5 bases to trimming and J lost 3 bases; unmatched junction nucleotides: 10. Germline V gene sequence: CDR1 SGHNT, CDR2 YENEEA. The CDR3 bases are TGTGCCAGCAGCCCCCGTGATAGCGGGAGAAAAGAGACCCAGTACTTC. Translating it yields CASSPRDSGRKETQYF.

This chain links TRBV29-1 with TRBJ1-4; D is undetermined. The CDR3 contains 12 residues. Germline CDR1 reads SQVTM; CDR2 reads ANQGSEA. The V and J ends lost 0 bases and 8 bases respectively, with 7 bases between them. CDR3 loop: CSVEEVGEKLFF. CDR3 coding DNA: TGCAGCGTTGAAGAGGTGGGAGAAAAACTGTTTTTT.

This clonotype has only a few counts. The CDR3 protein is CASSPSAGEGRYEQYF. In DNA, the CDR3 is TGTGCCAGCAGCCCAAGTGCTGGGGAAGGACGCTACGAGCAGTACTTC. This chain joins TRBV7-7 and TRBJ2-7; D call uncertain. The CDR3 has 16 residues. CDR1 SSHAT and CDR2 FNYEAQ come from the germline V gene (reference sequence). V gave up 5 bases and J gave up 3 bases, with 20 bases separating them.

This clonotype turned up a few times. The rearrangement joins TRBV12-3 or TRBV12-4 to TRBJ2-7; D is unresolved. This CDR3 is built from 14 residues. Trimming took 5 bases from V and 0 from J, leaving 11 bases between them. CDR3 in DNA: TGTGCCAGCAGTGAAGACGGAAGCTCCTACGAGCAGTACTTC. It yields the protein CASSEDGSSYEQYF.

This clonotype was counted between two and nine times. The V gene is TRBV7-8, the J gene TRBJ1-2; possibly TRBD1 for D (5 bases). In germline, CDR1 is SGHVS, CDR2 FQNEAQ. V lost 6 bases, J lost 7 bases, and 18 bases lay in between. The CDR3 sequence is 14 residues long. CDR3 DNA sequence: TGTGCCAGCAGTATATCGGTAGGGGCTCGTGGCTACACCTTC. Its protein product is CASSISVGARGYTF.

This clonotype was observed many times. This sequence joins TRBV29-1 and TRBJ2-1; TRBD2 aligns across 10 bases. The CDR3 is made up of 13 amino acids. The V gene end was trimmed by 4 bases and the J gene end by 12 bases; junction bases not matched to a gene: 9. The germline V gene encodes CDR1 SQVTM and CDR2 ANQGSEA. The CDR3 region is CSVVPSGRGGQFF. The CDR3 DNA is TGCAGCGTTGTCCCTAGCGGGAGAGGAGGGCAGTTCTTC.

This rearrangement joins TRBV4-1 to TRBJ1-6; D is unresolved. The CDR3 extends over 16 amino acids. Trimming took off 0 bases at V and 8 bases at J, with 14 bases between the two ends. CDR1 and CDR2 from the germline V gene are MGHRA and YSYEKL. The CDR3 loop is CASSQDREAEYSPLHF. The CDR3 DNA follows: TGCGCCAGCAGCCAAGATCGGGAAGCCGAGTATTCACCCCTCCACTTT.

This clonotype was detected only a few times. The rearrangement uses TRBV7-9 and TRBJ2-7; 10 bases match TRBD1. J lost 6 bases, V lost 4 bases, and 6 bases had no gene match. The CDR3 extends over 14 amino acids. Germline V gives CDR1 SEHNR, CDR2 FQNEAQ (reference sequence). Written as DNA, the CDR3 is TGTGCCAGCAGCTCTCGGGACAGGGGATTCGAGCAGTACTTC. Residues: CASSSRDRGFEQYF.

This CDR3 is CAWSVLGTDTQYF. DNA of the CDR3: TGTGCCTGGAGTGTACTTGGCACAGATACGCAGTATTTT. The rearrangement uses TRBV30 and TRBJ2-3; no reliable D call. The CDR3 runs 13 residues. V was clipped by 0 bases and J by 1 base, with 5 bases between them. Germline CDR1 and CDR2: GTSNPN and SVGIG (reference sequence).